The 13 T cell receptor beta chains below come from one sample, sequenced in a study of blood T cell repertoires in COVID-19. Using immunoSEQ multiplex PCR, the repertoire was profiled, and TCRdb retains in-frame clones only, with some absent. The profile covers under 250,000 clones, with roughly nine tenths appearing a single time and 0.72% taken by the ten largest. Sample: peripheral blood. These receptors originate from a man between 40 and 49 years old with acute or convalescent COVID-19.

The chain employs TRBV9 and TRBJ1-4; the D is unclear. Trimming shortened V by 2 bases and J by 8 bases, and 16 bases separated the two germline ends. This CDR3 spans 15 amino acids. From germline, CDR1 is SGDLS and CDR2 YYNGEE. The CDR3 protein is CASSVGSTGWEKLFF. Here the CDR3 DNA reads TGTGCCAGCAGCGTCGGGTCGACGGGGTGGGAAAAACTGTTTTTT.

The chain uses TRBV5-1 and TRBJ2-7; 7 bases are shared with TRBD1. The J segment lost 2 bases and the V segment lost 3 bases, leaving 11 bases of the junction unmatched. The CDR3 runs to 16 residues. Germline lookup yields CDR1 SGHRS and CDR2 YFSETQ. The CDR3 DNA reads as TGCGCCAGCAGCTCAATTATGACAGGGCCAGCCTACGAGCAGTACTTC. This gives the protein CASSSIMTGPAYEQYF.

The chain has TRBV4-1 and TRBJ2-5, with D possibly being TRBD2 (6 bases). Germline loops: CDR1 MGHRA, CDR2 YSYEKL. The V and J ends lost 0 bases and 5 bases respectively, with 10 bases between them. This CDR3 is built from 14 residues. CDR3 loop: CASSQEEGWETQYF. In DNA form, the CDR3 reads TGCGCCAGCAGCCAAGAGGAGGGCTGGGAGACCCAGTACTTC.

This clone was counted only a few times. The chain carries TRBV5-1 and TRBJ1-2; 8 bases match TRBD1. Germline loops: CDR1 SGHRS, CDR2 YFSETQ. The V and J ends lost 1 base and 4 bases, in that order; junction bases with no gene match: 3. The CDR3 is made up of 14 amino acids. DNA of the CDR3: TGCGCCAGCAGCTTGTCAGGGGGCGGCTATGGCTACACCTTC. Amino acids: CASSLSGGGYGYTF.

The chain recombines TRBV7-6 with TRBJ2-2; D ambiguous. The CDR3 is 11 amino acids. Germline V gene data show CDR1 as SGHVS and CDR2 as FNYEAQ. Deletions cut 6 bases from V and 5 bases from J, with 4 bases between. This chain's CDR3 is CASSNTGELFF. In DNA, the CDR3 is TGTGCCAGCAGTAATACCGGGGAGCTGTTTTTT.

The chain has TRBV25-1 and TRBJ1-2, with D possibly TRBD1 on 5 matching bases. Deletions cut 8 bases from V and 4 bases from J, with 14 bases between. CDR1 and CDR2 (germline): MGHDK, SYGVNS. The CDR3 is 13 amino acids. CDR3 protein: CASSDSIFYGYTF. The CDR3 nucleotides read TGTGCCAGCTCCGACAGCATCTTCTATGGCTACACCTTC.

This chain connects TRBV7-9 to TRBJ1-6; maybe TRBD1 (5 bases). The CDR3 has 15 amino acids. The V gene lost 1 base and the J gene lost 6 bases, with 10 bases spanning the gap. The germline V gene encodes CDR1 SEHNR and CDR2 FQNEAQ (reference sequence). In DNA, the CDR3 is TGTGCCAGCAGCTTAGGCGCACAGGTTAATTCACCCCTCCACTTT. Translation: CASSLGAQVNSPLHF. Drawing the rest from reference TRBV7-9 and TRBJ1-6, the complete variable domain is DTGVSQNPRHKITKRGQNVTFRCDPISEHNRLYWYRQTLGQGPEFLTYFQNEAQLEKSRLLSDRFSAERPKGSFSTLEIQRTEQGDSAMYLCASSLGAQVNSPLHFGNGTRLTVT.

As DNA, the CDR3 is TGTGCCAGCACCTTGACAGGGGGCGAAAACATTCAGTACTTC. Translation: CASTLTGGENIQYF. The chain combines TRBV6-5 with TRBJ2-4, with 10 bases fitting TRBD1. CDR3 length: 14 amino acids. Unmatched junction bases numbered 5, after V lost 7 bases and J lost 5 bases. Germline V lookup: CDR1 MNHEY, CDR2 SVGAGI.

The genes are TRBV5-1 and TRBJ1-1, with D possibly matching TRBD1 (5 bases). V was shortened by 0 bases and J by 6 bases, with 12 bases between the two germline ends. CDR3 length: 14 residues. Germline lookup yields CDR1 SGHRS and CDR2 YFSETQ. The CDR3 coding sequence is TGCGCCAGCAGCTTGGAACAGCCGGGGGCTGAAGCTTTCTTT. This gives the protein CASSLEQPGAEAFF.

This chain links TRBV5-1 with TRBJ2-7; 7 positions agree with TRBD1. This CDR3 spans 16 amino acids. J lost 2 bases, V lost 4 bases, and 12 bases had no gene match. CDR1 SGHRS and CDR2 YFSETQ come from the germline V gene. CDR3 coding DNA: TGCGCCAGCAGCCGCTCAACCGACAGGGTAACCTACGAGCAGTACTTC. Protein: CASSRSTDRVTYEQYF.

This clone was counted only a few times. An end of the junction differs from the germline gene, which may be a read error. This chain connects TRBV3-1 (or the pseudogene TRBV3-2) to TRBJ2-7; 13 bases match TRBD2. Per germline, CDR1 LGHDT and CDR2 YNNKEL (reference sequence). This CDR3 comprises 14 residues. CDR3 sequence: CASSQLQATSGRVF. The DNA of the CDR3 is TGTGCCAGCAGCCAGCTCCAAGCTACTAGCGGGAGGGTTTTC.

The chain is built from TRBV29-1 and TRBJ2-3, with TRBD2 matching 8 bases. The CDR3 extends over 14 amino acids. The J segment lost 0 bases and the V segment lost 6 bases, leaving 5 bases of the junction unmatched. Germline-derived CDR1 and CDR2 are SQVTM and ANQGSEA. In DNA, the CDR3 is TGCAGCGTCGGACTAGCAACTAGCACAGATACGCAGTATTTT. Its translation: CSVGLATSTDTQYF.

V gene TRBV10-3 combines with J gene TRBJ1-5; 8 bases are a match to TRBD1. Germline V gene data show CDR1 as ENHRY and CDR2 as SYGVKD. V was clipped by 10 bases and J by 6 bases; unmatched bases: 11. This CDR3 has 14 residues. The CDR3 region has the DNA TGTGCCACCAGATCCAGTCAGGGGGCTCAGCCCCAGCATTTT. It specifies CATRSSQGAQPQHF.